This T cell receptor beta chain emerged from a study of T cells in Graves' hyperthyroidism and ophthalmopathy. Remarks on this clonotype: Its antigen is currently unknown.

The TCR beta CDR3 regions underwent amplification using RNA transcripts as the source. An initial round of RT-PCR targeting the TCR CDR3 relied on the HTBI primer set. TCRdb re-derived calls from the multiplex PCR reads in MiXCR, one entry per CDR3 protein. The data contain roughly 800,000 distinct CDR3 sequences, around 39% of them seen just once; the ten biggest clones take up about 8.9%. Study-wide results and caveats: Also found in blood were most expanded thyroid clonotypes above 0.001.

Germline assignment: CDR1 SGDLS and CDR2 YYNGEE. The trim removed 4 bases at V and 8 bases at J, leaving 16 bases unmatched. The CDR3 is 17 residues long. The gene calls are TRBV9 and TRBJ1-3; 9 positions agree with TRBD1. Sequenced material: blood. The clonotype comes from a man in his late teens or twenties with Graves' hyperthyroidism. CDR3 coding DNA: TGTGCCAGCAGCCCACAGGGGGCGCGTCGCTATGGCTACACCATATATTTT. This encodes CASSPQGARRYGYTIYF. Variable domain in full (rest from reference TRBV9 and TRBJ1-3): DSGVTQTPKHLITATGQRVTLRCSPRSGDLSVYWYQQSLDQGLQFLIQYYNGEERAKGNILERFSAQQFPDLHSELNLSSLELGDSALYFCASSPQGARRYGYTIYFGEGSWLTVV.